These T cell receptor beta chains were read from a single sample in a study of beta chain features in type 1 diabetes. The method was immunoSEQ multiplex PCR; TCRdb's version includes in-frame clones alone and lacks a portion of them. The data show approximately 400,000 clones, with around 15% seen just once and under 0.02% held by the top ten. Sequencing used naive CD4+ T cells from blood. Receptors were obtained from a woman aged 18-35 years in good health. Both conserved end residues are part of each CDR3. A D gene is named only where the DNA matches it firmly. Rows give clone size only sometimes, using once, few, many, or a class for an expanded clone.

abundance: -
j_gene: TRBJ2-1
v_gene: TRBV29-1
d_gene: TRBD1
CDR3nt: TGCAGCGTTGATATCAGGGGGCACCAGATCTACAATGAGCAGTTCTTC
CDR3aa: CSVDIRGHQIYNEQFF

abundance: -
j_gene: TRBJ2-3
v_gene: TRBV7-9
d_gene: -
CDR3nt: TGTGCCAGCAGCCAGCGCGAGGTCCTGGATACGCAGTATTTT
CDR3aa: CASSQREVLDTQYF

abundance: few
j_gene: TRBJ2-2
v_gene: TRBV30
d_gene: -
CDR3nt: TGTGCCTGGAGGCGCTTAACGGGGGAGCTGTTTTTT
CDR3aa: CAWRRLTGELFF

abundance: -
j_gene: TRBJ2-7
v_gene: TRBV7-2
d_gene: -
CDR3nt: TGTGCCAGCAGCTGGGCCAACGAGCAGTACTTC
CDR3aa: CASSWANEQYF

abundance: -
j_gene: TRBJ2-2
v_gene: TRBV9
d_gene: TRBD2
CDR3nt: TGTGCCAGCAGTATAGCGGGAATTAACACCGGGGAGCTGTTTTTT
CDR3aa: CASSIAGINTGELFF

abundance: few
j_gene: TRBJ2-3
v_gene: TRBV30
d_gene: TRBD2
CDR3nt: TGTGCCTGGAGTGTCGCGGGAGGGCCAGATACGCAGTATTTT
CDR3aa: CAWSVAGGPDTQYF

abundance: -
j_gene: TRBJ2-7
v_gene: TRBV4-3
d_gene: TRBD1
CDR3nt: TGCGCCAGCAGCCAAGAACAGGGGCTCTCCTACGAGCAGTACTTC
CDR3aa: CASSQEQGLSYEQYF

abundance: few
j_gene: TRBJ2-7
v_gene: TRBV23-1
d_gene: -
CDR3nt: TGCGCCAGCAGTCAATCCCCCAGGGTGCCAAGCGAGCAGTACTTC
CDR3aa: CASSQSPRVPSEQYF

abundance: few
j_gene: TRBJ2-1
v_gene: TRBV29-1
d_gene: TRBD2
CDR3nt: TGCAGCGTCAGGACTAGCGGGCCGCGCAATGAGCAGTTCTTC
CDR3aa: CSVRTSGPRNEQFF

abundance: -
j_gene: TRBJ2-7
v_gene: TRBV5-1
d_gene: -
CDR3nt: TGCGCCAGCAGCTTGTTCGCGGAGACCTACGAGCAGTACTTC
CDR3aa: CASSLFAETYEQYF

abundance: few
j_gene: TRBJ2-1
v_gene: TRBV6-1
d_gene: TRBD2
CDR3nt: TGTGCCAGCTCAAGCGGGAGGGTTTACAATGAGCAGTTCTTC
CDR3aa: CASSSGRVYNEQFF

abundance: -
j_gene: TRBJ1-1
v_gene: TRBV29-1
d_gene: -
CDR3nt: TGCAGCGTTGAGGACAGCATGAACACTGAAGCTTTCTTT
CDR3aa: CSVEDSMNTEAFF

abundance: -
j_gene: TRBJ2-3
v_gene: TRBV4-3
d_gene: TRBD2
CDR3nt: TGCGCCAGCAGCCAACGGACTAGCGTTGGCACAGATACGCAGTATTTT
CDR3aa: CASSQRTSVGTDTQYF

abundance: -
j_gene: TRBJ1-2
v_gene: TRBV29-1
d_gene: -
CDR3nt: TGCAGCCCTCAAAGGGGGAGCGGCTACACCTTC
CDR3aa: CSPQRGSGYTF

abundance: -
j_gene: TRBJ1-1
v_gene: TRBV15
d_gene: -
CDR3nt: TGTGCCACCAGTGCGAGGAACACTGAAGCTTTCTTT
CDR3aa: CATSARNTEAFF

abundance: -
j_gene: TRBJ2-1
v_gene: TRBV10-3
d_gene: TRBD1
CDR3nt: TGTGCCATCAGTGGGACAGGGGGCGGCAATGAGCAGTTCTTC
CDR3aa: CAISGTGGGNEQFF

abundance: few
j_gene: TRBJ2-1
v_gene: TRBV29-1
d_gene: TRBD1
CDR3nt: TGCAGCGTTGCCCGGGCAGGGGGTAGAAATGAGCAGTTCTTC
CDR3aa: CSVARAGGRNEQFF

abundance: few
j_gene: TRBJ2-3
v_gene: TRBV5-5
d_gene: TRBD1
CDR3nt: TGTGCCAGCAGCAACCCCCTAGGGACAGGGACAGATACGCAGTATTTT
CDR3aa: CASSNPLGTGTDTQYF

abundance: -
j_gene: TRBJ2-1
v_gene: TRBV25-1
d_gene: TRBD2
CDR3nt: TGTGCCAGCATGGGACTAGCGGGAGACAATGAGCAGTTCTTC
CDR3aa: CASMGLAGDNEQFF

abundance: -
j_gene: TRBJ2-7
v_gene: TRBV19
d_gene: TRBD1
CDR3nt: TGTGCCAGTAGTATCCCGGGACAGGGGTACTACGAGCAGTACTTC
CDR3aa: CASSIPGQGYYEQYF

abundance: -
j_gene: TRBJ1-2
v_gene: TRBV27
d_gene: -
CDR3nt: TGTGCCAGCAGCCCAGGGAGGGTTTATGGCTACACCTTC
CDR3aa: CASSPGRVYGYTF

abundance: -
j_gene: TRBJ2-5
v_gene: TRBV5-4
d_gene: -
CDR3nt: TGTGCCAGCAGCTTCCCTGTGGAGGAGACCCAGTACTTC
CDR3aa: CASSFPVEETQYF

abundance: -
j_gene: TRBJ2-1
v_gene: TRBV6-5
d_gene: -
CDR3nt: TGTGCCAGCAGCCCCGGGGGGGGACAGGGAATGTCGAGGTTCTTC
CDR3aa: CASSPGGGQGMSRFF

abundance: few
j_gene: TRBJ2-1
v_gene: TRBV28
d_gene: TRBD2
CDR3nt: TGTGCCAGCAGTTCAAAACTAGCGGGAGAGTACAATGAGCAGTTCTTC
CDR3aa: CASSSKLAGEYNEQFF

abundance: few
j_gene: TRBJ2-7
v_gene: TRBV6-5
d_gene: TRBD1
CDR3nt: TGTGCCAGCAGTTATTCGTTCCGGACAGGAAACTACGAGCAGTACTTC
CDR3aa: CASSYSFRTGNYEQYF

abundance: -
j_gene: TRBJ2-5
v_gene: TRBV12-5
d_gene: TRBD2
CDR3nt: TGTGCTAGTGGCATGGGGACTAGCGGGGGTGTACAAGAGACCCAGTACTTC
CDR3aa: CASGMGTSGGVQETQYF

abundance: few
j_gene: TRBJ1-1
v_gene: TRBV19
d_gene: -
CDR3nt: TGTGCCAGTAGTGCGCCTCGACAGGCCTCGAACACTGAAGCTTTCTTT
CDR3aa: CASSAPRQASNTEAFF

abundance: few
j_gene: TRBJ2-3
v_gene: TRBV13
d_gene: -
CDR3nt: TGTGCCAGCAGCTTAGGGAGGGCAGATACGCAGTATTTT
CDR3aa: CASSLGRADTQYF

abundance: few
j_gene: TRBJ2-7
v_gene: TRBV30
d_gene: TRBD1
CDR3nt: TGTGCCTGGGGTGAAGGACAGGGGGTGGACGAGCAGTACTTC
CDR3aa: CAWGEGQGVDEQYF

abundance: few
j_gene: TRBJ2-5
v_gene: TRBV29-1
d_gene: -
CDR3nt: TGCAGCGTTGGAGGGATCCGAGAGACCCAGTACTTC
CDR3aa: CSVGGIRETQYF

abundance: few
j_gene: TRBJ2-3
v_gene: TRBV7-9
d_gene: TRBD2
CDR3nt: TGTGCCAGCAGCCCCAGGACTAGCGGGAGCACAGATACGCAGTATTTT
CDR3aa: CASSPRTSGSTDTQYF

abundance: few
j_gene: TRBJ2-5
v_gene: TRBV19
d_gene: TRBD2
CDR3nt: TGTGCCAGTAGAGGCGCGGGAGGGCCGAAGAGCGAGACCCAGTACTTC
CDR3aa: CASRGAGGPKSETQYF

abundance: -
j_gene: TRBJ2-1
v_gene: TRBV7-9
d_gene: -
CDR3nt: TGTGCCAGCAGCTCCAGACTTCCCCTTAGCTCCTACAATGAGCAGTTCTTC
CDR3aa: CASSSRLPLSSYNEQFF

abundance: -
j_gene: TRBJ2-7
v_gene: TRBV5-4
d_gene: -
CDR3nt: TGTGCCAGCAGCTTGGACCCGGGACAATCTTACGAGCAGTACTTC
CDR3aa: CASSLDPGQSYEQYF

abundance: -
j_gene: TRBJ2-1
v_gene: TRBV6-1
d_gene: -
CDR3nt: TGTGCCAGCAGTGAATTTGCGCGGTTTGGCCACAATGAGCAGTTCTTC
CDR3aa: CASSEFARFGHNEQFF

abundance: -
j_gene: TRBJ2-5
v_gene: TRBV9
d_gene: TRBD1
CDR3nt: TGTGCCAGCAGCCCACGGGGACAGGGGCAAGAGACCCAGTACTTC
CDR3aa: CASSPRGQGQETQYF

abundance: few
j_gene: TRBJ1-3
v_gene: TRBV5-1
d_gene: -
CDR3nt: TGCGCCAGCAGCTTGGGTAGTGTGGGAAACACCATATATTTT
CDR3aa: CASSLGSVGNTIYF

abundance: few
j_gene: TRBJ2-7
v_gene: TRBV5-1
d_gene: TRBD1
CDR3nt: TGCGCCAGCAGCTTTACAGGGGGCGTCTACGAGCAGTACTTC
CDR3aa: CASSFTGGVYEQYF

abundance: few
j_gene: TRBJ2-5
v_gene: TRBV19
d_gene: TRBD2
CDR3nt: TGTGCCAGCCGTAGCGGGAGGAACAAAGAGACCCAGTACTTC
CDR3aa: CASRSGRNKETQYF

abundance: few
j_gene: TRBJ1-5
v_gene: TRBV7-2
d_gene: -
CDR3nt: TGTGCCAGCAGCTACACGGGGGGTTTTCAGCCCCAGCATTTT
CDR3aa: CASSYTGGFQPQHF

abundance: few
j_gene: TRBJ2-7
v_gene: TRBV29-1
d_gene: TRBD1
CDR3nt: TGCAGCGTTGATCTTGGACAGGGAACCCGCGAGCAGTACTTC
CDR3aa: CSVDLGQGTREQYF

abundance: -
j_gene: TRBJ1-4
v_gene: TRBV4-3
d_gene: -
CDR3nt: TGCGCCAGCAGCCCCCGAGGTATAAGCGAAAAACTGTTTTTT
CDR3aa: CASSPRGISEKLFF

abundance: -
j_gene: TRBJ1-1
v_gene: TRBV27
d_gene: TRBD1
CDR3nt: TGTGCCAGCAGTTCTGGACAGGGGGTCGCTGAAGCTTTCTTT
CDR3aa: CASSSGQGVAEAFF

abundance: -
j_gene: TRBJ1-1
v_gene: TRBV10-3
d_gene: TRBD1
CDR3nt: TGTGCCATCAGTGATCCGCGAGACAGGGGATGGACTGAAGCTTTCTTT
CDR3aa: CAISDPRDRGWTEAFF

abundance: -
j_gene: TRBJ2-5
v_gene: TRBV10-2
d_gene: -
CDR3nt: TGCGCCAGCAGTGAGCCCCGGCGGAGGGAGACCCAGTACTTC
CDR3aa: CASSEPRRRETQYF

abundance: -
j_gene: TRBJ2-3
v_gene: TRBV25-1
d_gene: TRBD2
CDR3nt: TGTGCCAGCAGTGAAATGGCGGGAGGGAGGACAGATACGCAGTATTTT
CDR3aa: CASSEMAGGRTDTQYF

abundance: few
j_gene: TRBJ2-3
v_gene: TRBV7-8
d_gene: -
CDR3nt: TGTGCCAGCAGCTTAGGGGCGCCAAGGACAGATACGCAGTATTTT
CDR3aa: CASSLGAPRTDTQYF

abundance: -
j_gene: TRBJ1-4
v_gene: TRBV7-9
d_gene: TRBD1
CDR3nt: TGTGCCAGCAGCTGGACAGGGGAGAGGCAAAAACTGTTTTTT
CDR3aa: CASSWTGERQKLFF

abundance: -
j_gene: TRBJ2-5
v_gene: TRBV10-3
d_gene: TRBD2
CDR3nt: TGTGCCACCCGGACTAGCGAACAAGAGACCCAGTACTTC
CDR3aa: CATRTSEQETQYF

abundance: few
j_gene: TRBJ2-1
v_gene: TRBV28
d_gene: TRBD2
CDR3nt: TGTGCCAGCAGCTCTGCCGGGGAGGGCCACAATGAGCAGTTCTTC
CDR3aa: CASSSAGEGHNEQFF

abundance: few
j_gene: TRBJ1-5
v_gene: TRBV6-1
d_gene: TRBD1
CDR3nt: TGTGCCAGCCTACGGGACAGGGGCGATCAGCCCCAGCATTTT
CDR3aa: CASLRDRGDQPQHF

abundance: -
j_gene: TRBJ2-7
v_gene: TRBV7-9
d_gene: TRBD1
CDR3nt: TGTGCCAGCAGCTTAGCGCTTACAGGGGGCGCGGGAGAGCAGTACTTC
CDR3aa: CASSLALTGGAGEQYF

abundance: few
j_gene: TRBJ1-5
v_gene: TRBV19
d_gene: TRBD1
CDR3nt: TGTGCCAGTACCCTGACAGGGGGGAATCAGCCCCAGCATTTT
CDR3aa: CASTLTGGNQPQHF

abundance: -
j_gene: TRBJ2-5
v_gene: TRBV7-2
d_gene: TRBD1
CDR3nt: TGTGCCAGCAGCTTGACAGGGGGCCGGGAGACCCAGTACTTC
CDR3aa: CASSLTGGRETQYF

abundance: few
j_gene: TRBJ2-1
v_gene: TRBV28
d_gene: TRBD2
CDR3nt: TGTGCCAGCAGTTCCGCCGGGGGGGACTCCTACAATGAGCAGTTCTTC
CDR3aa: CASSSAGGDSYNEQFF

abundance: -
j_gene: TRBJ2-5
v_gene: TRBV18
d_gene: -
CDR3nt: TGTGCCAGCTCACCACCGGGGAGCGAAGAGACCCAGTACTTC
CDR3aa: CASSPPGSEETQYF

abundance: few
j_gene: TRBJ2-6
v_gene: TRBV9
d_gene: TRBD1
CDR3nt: TGTGCCAGCAGCGCGGGACAGGTTTTCAACGTCCTGACTTTC
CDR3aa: CASSAGQVFNVLTF

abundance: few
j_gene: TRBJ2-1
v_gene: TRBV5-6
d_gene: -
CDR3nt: TGTGCCAGCAGCTTGTCACTTCCCCCCTCCAATGAGCAGTTCTTC
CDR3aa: CASSLSLPPSNEQFF

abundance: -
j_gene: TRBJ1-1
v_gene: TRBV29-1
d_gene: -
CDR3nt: TGCAGCGTTGAAACTGAGTGGGAAGCTTTCTTT
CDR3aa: CSVETEWEAFF

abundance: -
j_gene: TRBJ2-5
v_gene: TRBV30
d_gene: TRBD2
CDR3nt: TGTGCCTACTCTAGCGGATACCAAGAGACCCAGTACTTC
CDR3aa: CAYSSGYQETQYF